The text below deals with one T cell receptor (beta chain). The antigen remains unidentified. This CDR3 has 12 amino acids. Trimming stripped 5 bases from V and 7 bases from J, with 12 bases between. CDR1 and CDR2 from the germline V gene are DFQATT and SNEGSKA (reference sequence). This sample is part of a study of CD8 T cells in ankylosing spondylitis. Overall study findings and caveats: A CD8+ phenotype characterized the disease-linked clones, which were relatively rare in peripheral blood.

Each CDR3 protein is one row after TCRdb ran MiXCR on the 5' RACE reads. The sample records some 140,000 distinct CDR3 sequences, 7% to 9% being singletons. This TCR was sampled from a male donor with ankylosing spondylitis. V and J are TRBV20-1 and TRBJ2-1; D ambiguous. The sequenced material came from synovial fluid, either unsorted or a sorted T cell fraction (not recorded which). DNA of the CDR3: TGCAGTGCTCCGTCGTTCCGGAATGAGCAGTTCTTC. This sequence encodes CSAPSFRNEQFF.